A selection of T cell receptor beta chains follows, all from one sample in a study of blood T cells in healthy people across ages. TCRdb reanalysed the 5' RACE reads using MiXCR and keeps one entry per CDR3 protein. The table shows roughly 1,500,000 distinct CDR3 sequences, with roughly 32% occurring only once. Sequencing input: blood. Receptors were obtained from a woman in her thirties in good health. The conserved cysteine and the conserved F or W are not part of the CDR3 here. The listing skips clone size in some rows; elsewhere it reads once, few, many or a size class.

cdr3_aa: ASSDFLAGGTSTDTQY
j_call: TRBJ2-3
v_call: TRBV2
clone_size: few

cdr3_aa: SAPPPGGTDTQY
j_call: TRBJ2-3
v_call: TRBV20-1
clone_size: .

cdr3_aa: ASGDRGEVGGYT
j_call: TRBJ1-2
v_call: TRBV12-3/TRBV12-4
clone_size: .

cdr3_aa: SVRQGASYT
j_call: TRBJ1-2
v_call: TRBV29-1
clone_size: .

cdr3_aa: ATSDPGLAGFEQY
j_call: TRBJ2-7
v_call: TRBV24-1
clone_size: .

cdr3_aa: ASTIGSARVQETQY
j_call: TRBJ2-5
v_call: TRBV7-6
clone_size: few

cdr3_aa: ASSLGSTATQY
j_call: TRBJ2-3
v_call: TRBV5-1
clone_size: once

cdr3_aa: ASSPSGTSGRGEQF
j_call: TRBJ2-1
v_call: TRBV6-1
clone_size: .

cdr3_aa: ASSKRPYNEQF
j_call: TRBJ2-1
v_call: TRBV11-1
clone_size: few

cdr3_aa: ASSSVGGLAGDTQY
j_call: TRBJ2-3
v_call: TRBV7-9
clone_size: .

cdr3_aa: AGSAGPDRQETQY
j_call: TRBJ2-5
v_call: TRBV7-3
clone_size: .

cdr3_aa: SARRTSGRQDEQF
j_call: TRBJ2-1
v_call: TRBV20-1
clone_size: .

cdr3_aa: SARDERSIYNEQF
j_call: TRBJ2-1
v_call: TRBV20-1
clone_size: .

cdr3_aa: SAHPGLYREQY
j_call: TRBJ2-7
v_call: TRBV20-1
clone_size: .